This TCR beta chain was sequenced during a study of blood T cell repertoires in COVID-19. Germline V gives CDR1 SNHLY, CDR2 FYNNEI. V lost 6 bases, J lost 2 bases, and 9 bases stayed unmatched. The CDR3 loop spans 16 amino acids. TCRdb's copy holds only in-frame clones and misses some; the assay was immunoSEQ multiplex PCR. This repertoire shows some 270,000 clones, 84% found once; its top ten account for roughly 1.4%. This clonotype was obtained from a woman aged 40 to 55 who had recovered from COVID-19. This chain connects TRBV2 to TRBJ2-1, with 8 bases matching TRBD2. The source material was peripheral blood. The CDR3 region is CASSPRISGTYNEQFF. The CDR3 DNA reads TGTGCCAGCAGCCCAAGGATTAGCGGGACCTACAATGAGCAGTTCTTC.